This is a list of T cell receptor beta chains from one sample in a study of regulatory T cells in long-lasting Graves disease. TCRdb reanalysed the multiplex PCR reads using MiXCR and keeps one entry per CDR3 protein. The sample includes approximately 400,000 distinct CDR3 sequences, more than 13% of them seen just once. These data were also filed under a second study, of T cells in Graves' hyperthyroidism and ophthalmopathy.

This specimen consisted of peripheral blood mononuclear cells (PBMCs), obtained at new diagnosis, from a patient treated with antithyroid drugs. Source of these receptors: a woman aged 25 to 39 with Graves disease. Both conserved end residues are part of each CDR3. The D gene is left open where the match is weak. A clone size is listed for some rows: how often the clone was seen (once, few, many), or a class if it is expanded.

j_call clone_size d_call v_call cdr3_aa cdr3_nt
TRBJ1-3 - - TRBV4-1 CASSQDKRQNSGNTIYF TGCGCCAGCAGCCAAGACAAGCGACAGAACTCTGGAAACACCATATATTTT
TRBJ1-1 many - TRBV11-2 CASRVARSTEAFF TGTGCCAGCAGGGTGGCAAGGTCCACTGAAGCTTTCTTT
TRBJ2-7 many TRBD2 TRBV7-9 CASTDRAGGEQYF TGTGCCAGCACCGATAGGGCGGGAGGCGAGCAGTACTTC
TRBJ1-1 few - TRBV19 CASTTKDHTEAFF TGTGCCAGTACCACTAAGGACCACACTGAAGCTTTCTTT
TRBJ2-7 - - TRBV20-1 CSAREQGIKDYEQYF TGCAGTGCTAGAGAACAGGGAATAAAGGACTACGAGCAGTACTTC
TRBJ2-7 many TRBD1 TRBV7-2 CASSYRDRSSYEQYF TGTGCCAGCAGCTACCGGGACAGGAGCTCCTACGAGCAGTACTTC
TRBJ2-1 many TRBD2 TRBV2 CASSERGGSGYNEQFF TGTGCCAGCAGTGAAAGGGGCGGGAGCGGATACAATGAGCAGTTCTTC
TRBJ1-1 few - TRBV10-3 CAHGGGTEAFF TGTGCCCACGGAGGCGGAACTGAAGCTTTCTTT
TRBJ2-3 many - TRBV4-1 CASSHPQRIDTQYF TGCGCCAGCAGCCACCCCCAGCGGATAGATACGCAGTATTTT
TRBJ1-2 few TRBD1 TRBV5-6 CASLGQNNYGYTF TGTGCCAGCTTGGGACAGAACAACTATGGCTACACCTTC
TRBJ2-5 few TRBD2 TRBV14 CASSQALAGGEQETQYF TGTGCCAGCAGCCAAGCCCTAGCGGGAGGGGAACAAGAGACCCAGTACTTC
TRBJ2-1 - - TRBV12-3/TRBV12-4 CASSTPPGALSEQFF TGTGCCAGCAGCACCCCCCCCGGGGCCTTAAGTGAGCAGTTCTTC
TRBJ2-7 many - TRBV5-1 CASSLGVSLGEQYF TGCGCCAGCAGCTTGGGGGTCAGTCTGGGCGAGCAGTACTTC
TRBJ2-3 few - TRBV29-1 CSPGGGDTQYF TGCAGCCCCGGGGGTGGAGATACGCAGTATTTT
TRBJ2-3 - - TRBV9 CASSVEGNTDTQYF TGTGCCAGCAGCGTAGAGGGTAACACAGATACGCAGTATTTT
TRBJ2-7 - - TRBV20-1 CSARAGNEQYF TGCAGTGCTAGAGCCGGGAACGAGCAGTACTTC
TRBJ2-7 many - TRBV11-2 CTSRPIVGRLYEQYF TGTACCAGCAGACCGATTGTTGGCAGGTTATACGAGCAGTACTTC
TRBJ1-5 many TRBD1 TRBV9 CASSVAGQPNQPQHF TGTGCCAGCAGCGTAGCGGGACAGCCGAATCAGCCCCAGCATTTT
TRBJ2-5 few - TRBV20-1 CSARLPEETQYF TGCAGTGCTAGACTCCCCGAAGAGACCCAGTACTTC
TRBJ2-7 many TRBD2 TRBV7-9 CASSLQAGSKTSYEQYF TGTGCCAGCAGCTTACAAGCGGGAAGTAAAACCTCCTACGAGCAGTACTTC
TRBJ2-1 - - TRBV25-1 CASRQGRHEQFF TGTGCCAGCAGACAGGGGAGGCATGAGCAGTTCTTC
TRBJ1-5 many - TRBV11-2 CAKRGQGGNQPQHF TGTGCTAAGCGGGGGCAGGGAGGCAATCAGCCCCAGCATTTT
TRBJ2-3 many - TRBV10-1 CASSERVWTDTQYF TGCGCCAGCAGTGAAAGGGTTTGGACAGATACGCAGTATTTT
TRBJ1-2 many - TRBV3-1 CASSPGLYGYTF TGTGCCAGCAGCCCAGGGCTCTATGGCTACACCTTC
TRBJ2-1 few - TRBV29-1 CSVDRPNNNEQFF TGCAGCGTTGATCGACCCAATAACAATGAGCAGTTCTTC
TRBJ1-2 few - TRBV20-1 CSAPLGDYGYTF TGCAGTGCTCCGCTGGGGGACTATGGCTACACCTTC
TRBJ2-2 few - TRBV9 CASSVGTRGDTGELFF TGTGCCAGCAGCGTAGGAACTAGGGGGGACACCGGGGAGCTGTTTTTT
TRBJ2-3 many TRBD1 TRBV11-3 CASSAETGEIRDTQYF TGTGCCAGCAGCGCTGAGACAGGGGAAATCAGAGATACGCAGTATTTT
TRBJ1-1 many - TRBV19 CASSRGQINTEAFF TGCGCCAGCAGCCGGGGCCAGATAAACACTGAAGCTTTCTTT
TRBJ2-1 many TRBD2 TRBV7-2 CASRPTLAGGRHNEQFF TGTGCCAGCAGACCAACTCTAGCGGGAGGGAGACACAATGAGCAGTTCTTC
TRBJ2-7 - - TRBV30 CAWSVGIGSRLTYEQYF TGTGCCTGGTCAGTTGGGATCGGGAGTAGGCTCACCTACGAGCAGTACTTC
TRBJ2-5 - TRBD2 TRBV6-1 CASSPAGLAGVETQYF TGTGCCAGCAGTCCGGCGGGACTAGCGGGAGTTGAGACCCAGTACTTC
TRBJ2-1 many TRBD2 TRBV11-3 CASSLDLREGPRYNEQFF TGTGCCAGCAGCTTAGATTTGCGGGAGGGACCCCGCTACAATGAGCAGTTCTTC
TRBJ1-5 - - TRBV11-2 CASSLVSQGNQPQHF TGTGCCAGCAGCTTAGTCTCACAGGGCAATCAGCCCCAGCATTTT
TRBJ2-5 few - TRBV2 CASSEELTGMSQYF TGTGCCAGCAGTGAAGAGTTAACAGGAATGAGCCAGTACTTC
TRBJ2-3 many TRBD2 TRBV12-3/TRBV12-4 CASSLRLADPTDTQYF TGTGCCAGCAGTTTGAGGCTAGCGGACCCCACAGATACGCAGTATTTT
TRBJ1-3 few - TRBV2 CASLGDGNTIYF TGTGCCAGCTTAGGGGACGGAAACACCATATATTTT
TRBJ2-3 many - TRBV12-3/TRBV12-4 CASSSGDSSSTDTQYF TGTGCCAGCAGTTCCGGGGACTCCTCTAGCACAGATACGCAGTATTTT
TRBJ2-3 few TRBD2 TRBV4-1 CASSQDRRRRGRDTQYF TGCGCCAGCAGCCAAGATCGTAGGAGGCGGGGGAGAGATACGCAGTATTTT
TRBJ2-7 - TRBD1 TRBV6-1 CASRADRASYEQYF TGTGCCAGCAGGGCGGACAGGGCGAGCTACGAGCAGTACTTC
TRBJ2-5 - - TRBV18 CASSPEGLAQYF TGTGCCAGCTCACCAGAGGGGTTGGCCCAGTACTTC
TRBJ2-1 - TRBD1 TRBV18 CASSSRQGAYNEQFF TGTGCCAGCTCGTCCAGACAGGGGGCCTACAATGAGCAGTTCTTC
TRBJ1-2 - TRBD1 TRBV19 CASTLSGQGGGNYGYTF TGTGCCAGTACCCTCTCGGGACAGGGAGGAGGTAACTATGGCTACACCTTC
TRBJ2-7 - TRBD1 TRBV28 CASSTSGTGGGEQYF TGTGCCAGCAGTACTAGTGGGACAGGGGGCGGCGAGCAGTACTTC
TRBJ2-5 - - TRBV4-1 CASSQGARGAGEGETQYF TGCGCCAGCAGCCAAGGGGCCCGGGGGGCGGGAGAAGGGGAGACCCAGTACTTC
TRBJ2-3 many TRBD2 TRBV30 CAWSAASGGYTQYF TGTGCCTGGAGTGCGGCTAGCGGGGGCTATACGCAGTATTTT
TRBJ1-1 - - TRBV6-1 CASSEADGYTEAFF TGTGCCAGCAGTGAAGCTGACGGCTACACTGAAGCTTTCTTT
TRBJ2-1 many - TRBV28 CASSSQGGPSAYNEQFF TGTGCCAGCAGCTCCCAAGGGGGACCCAGCGCCTACAATGAGCAGTTCTTC
TRBJ1-5 few - TRBV25-1 CASSDDTTGSTSNQPQHF TGTGCCAGCAGTGATGATACTACAGGGTCAACGAGCAATCAGCCCCAGCATTTT
TRBJ2-5 many - TRBV2 CASKKGKRGQETQYF TGTGCCAGCAAGAAGGGAAAGAGGGGCCAAGAGACCCAGTACTTC
TRBJ2-7 few - TRBV12-3/TRBV12-4 CASSLVGALDEQYF TGTGCCAGCAGTTTAGTGGGGGCTCTTGACGAGCAGTACTTC
TRBJ2-1 few - TRBV19 CASSIVGAHNEQFF TGTGCCAGTAGTATAGTAGGGGCGCACAATGAGCAGTTCTTC
TRBJ2-1 few - TRBV7-9 CASSLLSNNEQFF TGTGCCAGCAGCTTACTAAGTAACAATGAGCAGTTCTTC
TRBJ1-5 - - TRBV20-1 CSARDALGGSNQPQHF TGCAGTGCTAGAGATGCCCTAGGGGGGAGCAATCAGCCCCAGCATTTT